A selection of T cell receptor beta chains follows, all from one sample in a study of blood T cell repertoires in COVID-19. TCRdb's copy holds only in-frame clones and misses some; the assay was immunoSEQ multiplex PCR. Of approximately 150,000 clones listed, 83% are singletons. Sample: peripheral blood. These receptors were collected from a woman between 70 and 85 years old who had recovered from COVID-19. CDR3s leave out the opening cysteine and the closing phenylalanine or tryptophan.

v_call: TRBV4-1
j_call: TRBJ1-4
cdr3_aa: ASSPDRRDEKLF

v_call: TRBV30
j_call: TRBJ1-6
cdr3_aa: AWAGQANSPLH

v_call: TRBV18
j_call: TRBJ1-1
cdr3_aa: ASSLGTATNTEAF

v_call: TRBV11-1
j_call: TRBJ2-5
cdr3_aa: ASSPSGGAGTQY

v_call: TRBV7-9
j_call: TRBJ2-7
cdr3_aa: ASRKGQGYEQY

v_call: TRBV3-1/TRBV3-2
j_call: TRBJ1-1
cdr3_aa: ASSQGEGGWATEAF

v_call: TRBV28
j_call: TRBJ1-1
cdr3_aa: ASTTTGSTEAF

v_call: TRBV5-4
j_call: TRBJ1-1
cdr3_aa: ASSSPGTGNTEAF

v_call: TRBV7-3
j_call: TRBJ2-2
cdr3_aa: ASSLPGVSSPGELF

v_call: TRBV10-2
j_call: TRBJ2-5
cdr3_aa: ASSESPWGLGETQY

v_call: TRBV2
j_call: TRBJ2-2
cdr3_aa: ASSRAANTGELF

v_call: TRBV4-1
j_call: TRBJ2-7
cdr3_aa: ASSQDWAEQY

v_call: TRBV3-1/TRBV3-2
j_call: TRBJ1-4
cdr3_aa: ASSPQGANEKLF

v_call: TRBV6-1
j_call: TRBJ2-7
cdr3_aa: ASSAGTSGPAAYEQY

v_call: TRBV5-4
j_call: TRBJ2-3
cdr3_aa: ASSLVPADTQY

v_call: TRBV18
j_call: TRBJ2-7
cdr3_aa: ASSPQSQGVYEQY

v_call: TRBV4-1
j_call: TRBJ1-2
cdr3_aa: ASSQDPPSTAYGYT

v_call: TRBV5-1
j_call: TRBJ1-1
cdr3_aa: ASSSQGWNTEAF

v_call: TRBV27
j_call: TRBJ2-2
cdr3_aa: ASSSHDTGELF

v_call: TRBV30
j_call: TRBJ1-3
cdr3_aa: AWSLGGDDGNTIY

v_call: TRBV18
j_call: TRBJ1-1
cdr3_aa: ASSPLPGGGTEAF

v_call: TRBV28
j_call: TRBJ2-5
cdr3_aa: ASSPPGTQETQY

v_call: TRBV7-9
j_call: TRBJ1-1
cdr3_aa: ASSPGSTGEAF

v_call: TRBV11-2
j_call: TRBJ1-2
cdr3_aa: ASSLAAGLVNYGYT

v_call: TRBV6-5
j_call: TRBJ2-1
cdr3_aa: AGRTSGVAEQF

v_call: TRBV10-3
j_call: TRBJ2-7
cdr3_aa: ATLGGGLAVDEQY

v_call: TRBV5-1
j_call: TRBJ1-2
cdr3_aa: ASSLGTAVGYT

v_call: TRBV21-1
j_call: TRBJ2-7
cdr3_aa: ASNICEQY

v_call: TRBV4-1
j_call: TRBJ2-2
cdr3_aa: ASSQVHGGSGAGELF

v_call: TRBV20-1
j_call: TRBJ1-1
cdr3_aa: SAPPRAEAF

v_call: TRBV19
j_call: TRBJ1-2
cdr3_aa: ASTLGDRKANGYT

v_call: TRBV7-3
j_call: TRBJ1-2
cdr3_aa: ASSPGWSYGYT

v_call: TRBV29-1
j_call: TRBJ2-7
cdr3_aa: SVAWTSSSYEQY

v_call: TRBV3-1/TRBV3-2
j_call: TRBJ1-2
cdr3_aa: ASSQDSETGDNYGYT

v_call: TRBV2
j_call: TRBJ1-3
cdr3_aa: ASSEVGQTFSGNTIY

v_call: TRBV10-3
j_call: TRBJ2-1
cdr3_aa: ATGGRDGNEQF

v_call: TRBV23-1
j_call: TRBJ2-1
cdr3_aa: ASRGPGRDPISGNHYNEQF

v_call: TRBV14
j_call: TRBJ2-7
cdr3_aa: ASSQDLITRQY

v_call: TRBV10-3
j_call: TRBJ1-1
cdr3_aa: AAGETEAF

v_call: TRBV30
j_call: TRBJ1-4
cdr3_aa: SGTYGEKLF

v_call: TRBV5-1
j_call: TRBJ2-2
cdr3_aa: ASSLREGRTGELF

v_call: TRBV28
j_call: TRBJ1-6
cdr3_aa: ASSLRQGAHSYNSPLH

v_call: TRBV9
j_call: TRBJ1-1
cdr3_aa: ASSVGVGGDTEAF

v_call: TRBV10-3
j_call: TRBJ1-2
cdr3_aa: AISDPTRTGGYYGYT

v_call: TRBV19
j_call: TRBJ1-2
cdr3_aa: ASNRVNYGYT

v_call: TRBV5-1
j_call: TRBJ1-4
cdr3_aa: ASGLRGGGVEKLF

v_call: TRBV4-1
j_call: TRBJ1-1
cdr3_aa: ASSHRQTGPNTEAF

v_call: TRBV2
j_call: TRBJ2-3
cdr3_aa: GTSGDSDTQY